This T cell receptor (beta chain) was sequenced during a study of T cells in Graves' hyperthyroidism and ophthalmopathy. With respect to this clonotype: This is likely a read error, given that the CDR3 carries no conserved phenylalanine or tryptophan at its end.

V was pared by 6 bases and J by 4 bases, with 18 bases between. The length of the CDR3 is 15 residues. Germline loops: CDR1 ENHRY, CDR2 SYGVKD. Amplified TCR beta CDR3 regions came from RNA transcripts. First-round RT-PCR targeting the TCR CDR3 was performed with the HTBI primer set. MiXCR, applied by TCRdb to the multiplex PCR reads, yields one record per CDR3 protein. The sample shows 500,000 to 650,000 distinct CDR3 sequences, about 45% of them seen only once. What was sequenced was peripheral blood or thyroid tissue (not recorded which). The clonotype was recovered from an adult woman with Graves' disease, either hyperthyroidism or ophthalmopathy (not recorded which). The rearrangement joins TRBV10-3 to TRBJ1-2; D might be TRBD1 (6 bases). This CDR3 is CAISDKAGVSYGYTL. For the CDR3, the DNA is TGTGCCATCAGCGACAAGGCAGGGGTGAGCTATGGCTACACCCTC.